This TCR beta chain was recovered during a study of T cell repertoires and Cas9 in healthy adults. Study background: CD4 and CD8 compartments: SpCas9-reactive T cells profiled for potency, cytotoxicity, lineage.

This clone was picked up a small number of times. Its matching antigen is unknown. Study outcomes and limitations: SpCas9-reactive effector T cells were reportedly restrained in vitro by SpCas9-reactive regulatory T cells.

The protocol was immunoSEQ multiplex PCR, while the TCRdb copy is restricted to in-frame clones and leaves out a portion. This table has about 14,000 clones, nearly 90% appearing once. V shed 4 bases, J shed 10 bases, and the junction held 9 bases outside the gene matches. The CDR3 is 14 amino acids. The V gene's germline CDR1 is SGDLS and CDR2 YYNGEE. This chain joins TRBV9 and TRBJ2-2; 8 nucleotides line up with TRBD2. The sequence derives from a human donor in good health. Sequencing was done on a sample of Tregs (CD4+, CD25+, CD127-, CD137-, CD154-) from PBMCs; culture status not recorded. In DNA, the CDR3 is TGTGCCAGCAGCCGGGGGGGGCACGAAAAGGAGCTGTTTTTT. Its translation: CASSRGGHEKELFF. Full variable domain (outside the CDR3, taken from reference TRBV9 and TRBJ2-2): DSGVTQTPKHLITATGQRVTLRCSPRSGDLSVYWYQQSLDQGLQFLIQYYNGEERAKGNILERFSAQQFPDLHSELNLSSLELGDSALYFCASSRGGHEKELFFGEGSRLTVL.